The following is a T cell receptor beta chain sequence with its context. Its antigen is not identified. This sample was taken from a study of cytomegalovirus exposure and HLA in healthy donors. Study-level findings and limits: The authors confirmed in vitro that three CMV-associated chains were specific for CMV antigens.

Germline CDR1 reads LGHNA; CDR2 reads YSLEER. The CDR3 has 14 amino acids. Trimming removed 2 bases from V and 4 bases from J, with 11 bases in between. Data came from immunoSEQ multiplex PCR; TCRdb stores just in-frame clones and leaves some out. This sample yields tens of thousands of clones, of which 85% to 95% are seen a single time; roughly 3.2% belongs to the top ten. The source of this sequence is a woman aged 18 to 35 in good health and CMV-seropositive. The chain couples TRBV4-3 to TRBJ2-5; D gene uncertain. The sequenced material came from PBMCs. The CDR3 DNA reads as TGCGCCAGCAGCCAAACACAAGCAGGAGAGACCCAGTACTTC. Translated: CASSQTQAGETQYF.